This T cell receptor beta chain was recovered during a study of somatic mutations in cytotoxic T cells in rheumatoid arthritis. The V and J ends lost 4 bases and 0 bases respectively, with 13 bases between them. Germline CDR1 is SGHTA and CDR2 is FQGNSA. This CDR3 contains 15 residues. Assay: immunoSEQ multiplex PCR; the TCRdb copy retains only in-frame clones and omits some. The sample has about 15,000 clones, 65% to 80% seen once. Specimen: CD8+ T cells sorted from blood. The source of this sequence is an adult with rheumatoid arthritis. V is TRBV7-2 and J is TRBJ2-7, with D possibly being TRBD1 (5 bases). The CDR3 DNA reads TGTGCCAGCAGCTCCGGCAGGGCCAGCTCCTACGAGCAGTACTTC. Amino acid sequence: CASSSGRASSYEQYF.